The T cell receptor beta chain under discussion was sequenced for a study of spatial heterogeneity in lung cancer (dated by TCRdb to between 2018 and 2021). About the investigation overall: Beta-chain transcripts were consistently detected in greater numbers than alpha-chain transcripts, which likely reflected higher beta-chain transcript abundance. In the raw uncorrected reads, each unique combination of TCR and UMI appeared more than ten times on average. The study quantitatively compared TCR alpha and beta repertoires across multiple tumor regions, matched nontumor lung and blood in non-small cell lung cancer. Nonsynonymous mutation counts, determined by whole-exome sequencing of tumor tissue, were related to TCR repertoire features. At surgery, both alpha and beta chains were TCR-sequenced in under 250 tumor regions, 63 to 80 matched nontumor lung samples and around 50 PBMC samples.

The investigation overall reported the following: Ubiquitous expanded tumor TCRs were found in blood more often at tumor resection than at routine follow-up. Additional single-cell paired TCR alpha and beta sequencing was considered necessary to confirm, at a functional level, the hypothesis that regional TCRs recognize regional mutations.

The CDR3 numbers 15 residues from cysteine through phenylalanine. This entry keeps only the CDR3 DNA: 45 bases, framed from base 1. Trimming takes 5 bases off V and 7 bases off J; junction bases not matched to a gene: 8. This clonotype was observed many times. Its antigen is unknown. It has no much larger one-base neighbor in the sample; base qualities were not kept. Receptors were amplified or captured by 5' RACE. Instrument used: NextSeq 500. The TCR library protocol attached a unique molecular identifier to each TCR cDNA molecule to allow correction of PCR and sequencing errors. Processing in the source paper ran as follows. TCR identification, UMI-based error correction and CDR3 extraction were performed with Decombinator tools. Expanded TCRs were defined as those above a frequency of 2 per 1,000, corresponding to the top 1% of the tumor frequency distribution. Rényi diversity was computed with the R vegan package after subsampling each repertoire 100 times to 5,000 TCRs. CDR3 similarity networks were built from amino acid triplet string-kernel similarity, with CDR3s being connected when pairwise similarity was above 0.82. TCRdb passed the public sequencing reads through fastp at Q25 and MiXCR, retaining productive beta sequences. Rows with one shared CDR3 protein collapse into an entry with the most common genes and DNA. None of the V and J calls come from the authors' own analysis; TCRdb made them. The sample data list approximately 21,000 distinct CDR3 sequences, and 3% to 3.5% of these were observed just once. The ten largest clones capture around 26% of the sample.

The time point label here, explained by the study, means: sample taken at primary tumor resection. Donors were some 78 patients with early-stage, untreated non-small cell lung cancer from the lung TRACERx cohort. For TCR sequencing, whole RNA was extracted from tumor and nontumor lung tissue, or from cryopreserved PBMC samples, and no cell sorting was done. Only patients with enough RNA available from two or more tumor regions were chosen for TCR sequencing. This TCR came from a female donor with early-stage non-small cell lung cancer. The V and J segments used are TRBV12-3 or TRBV12-4 and TRBJ1-4, with 9 junctional bases fitting TRBD1. The material was PBMCs, obtained at surgery. The bases are TGTGCCAGCAGTCGACCGGGACAGGGTGTTGAAAAACTGTTTTTT. The resulting protein is CASSRPGQGVEKLFF.